Shown below are 13 T cell receptor beta chains from a single sample sequenced in a study of T cell responses to AZD1222 COVID-19 vaccine. The data were produced by immunoSEQ multiplex PCR, yet TCRdb's version contains in-frame clones alone and is incomplete. Here the sample spans under 150,000 clones, roughly 92% being singletons. Sequences were derived from peripheral blood, sampled 28 days after the second AZD1222 dose. These receptors were collected from an adult who received the AZD1222 COVID-19 vaccine.

V gene TRBV29-1 combines with J gene TRBJ1-2; D call uncertain. Trimming left V 3 bases short and J 0 bases short, with 8 bases between. There are 13 residues in the CDR3. Germline V lookup: CDR1 SQVTM, CDR2 ANQGSEA. DNA of the CDR3: TGCAGCGTTGAGGACGGACCTAACTATGGCTACACCTTC. As protein: CSVEDGPNYGYTF.

The chain joins TRBV15 to TRBJ1-5; D call uncertain. This CDR3 is 12 amino acids long. Looked up from germline, CDR1 is LNHNV and CDR2 is YYDKDF (reference sequence). Trimming removed 0 bases at V and 6 bases at J, with 3 bases between. CDR3 bases: TGTGCCACCAGCAGAGATCGTCAGCCCCAGCATTTT. Its translation: CATSRDRQPQHF.

The chain combines TRBV23-1 with TRBJ1-2, with D unresolved. TRBV23-1 is placed among ORFs of uncertain function. V dropped 2 bases and J dropped 6 bases, with 10 bases sitting between them. This CDR3 has 13 residues. The CDR3 bases are TGCGCCAGCAGTCAACACCTATGCGATGGCTACACCTTC. Residues: CASSQHLCDGYTF.

This rearrangement joins TRBV5-1 to TRBJ1-2; 7 nucleotides agree with TRBD1. The CDR3 sequence is 13 residues long. Germline V gene lookup returns CDR1 SGHRS and CDR2 YFSETQ. V shed 0 bases, J shed 8 bases, and the junction held 4 bases outside the gene matches. CDR3 DNA: TGCGCCAGCAGCTTGGAGGGGGCGCGGGGCTACACCTTC. Protein product: CASSLEGARGYTF.

This chain connects TRBV30 to TRBJ1-1; D is undetermined. The CDR3 sequence is 11 residues long. Germline values: CDR1 GTSNPN, CDR2 SVGIG (reference sequence). The V gene lost 3 bases and the J gene lost 3 bases, with 5 bases spanning the gap. Here the CDR3 reads CAWRQDTEAFF. The CDR3 nucleotides read TGTGCCTGGAGACAAGACACTGAAGCTTTCTTT.

The rearrangement joins TRBV6-5 to TRBJ2-7, with 7 bases matching TRBD1. The germline V gene encodes CDR1 MNHEY and CDR2 SVGAGI. The CDR3 consists of 14 residues. V was clipped by 8 bases and J by 2 bases; unmatched bases: 9. The CDR3 sequence: CASGRGTETYEQYF. The CDR3 DNA sequence: TGTGCCAGCGGTAGAGGGACAGAGACCTACGAGCAGTACTTC.

This clone appeared once. The J gene is TRBJ2-7, the V gene TRBV10-2, with 9 bases matching TRBD1. CDR1 WSHSY and CDR2 SAAADI come from the germline V gene. After removal of 0 bases from V and 2 bases from J, the junction contained 2 bases not matched to a gene. The CDR3 has 15 residues. The CDR3 DNA reads TGCGCCAGCAGTGAGTCAGGACAGGGGACCTACGAGCAGTACGTC. It yields the protein CASSESGQGTYEQYV.

This clone has a count of ten or more. This chain connects TRBV6-2 or TRBV6-3 to TRBJ1-2, with D maybe TRBD1 (6 bases). Germline lookup yields CDR1 MNHEY and CDR2 SVGEGT. V lost 5 bases and J lost 1, with 8 bases in between. The CDR3 is 13 amino acids. This CDR3 reads CASSRTDNYGYTF. CDR3 sequence (DNA): TGTGCCAGCAGTCGGACAGATAACTATGGCTACACCTTC.

The genes are TRBV24-1 and TRBJ1-2; no reliable D call. In germline, CDR1 is KGHDR, CDR2 SFDVKD. The CDR3 is 11 amino acids. The CDR3 bases are TGTGGACCCGGGTTGGATCTATGCTACACCTTC. Its protein product is CGPGLDLCYTF.

The chain links TRBV6-4 to TRBJ1-2, with 10 bases aligning to TRBD1. Trimming took 6 bases from V and 5 from J; bases not matched to a gene: 6. CDR1 and CDR2 (germline): MRHNA, SNTAGT. The CDR3 loop spans 14 amino acids. The CDR3 protein is CASSTWTGGYGYTF. In nucleotides, the CDR3 is TGTGCCAGCAGCACCTGGACAGGGGGATATGGCTACACCTTC.

The chain links TRBV5-4 to TRBJ2-4; D is unclear. The CDR3 consists of 14 residues. Looked up from germline, CDR1 is SGHNT and CDR2 is YYREEE (reference sequence). Trimming cost V 1 base and J 0 bases, with 5 bases left between them. In DNA, the CDR3 is TGTGCCAGCAGCTTGAAGCTAGCCAAAAACATTCAGTACTTC. This codes for CASSLKLAKNIQYF.

The chain uses TRBV19 and TRBJ2-1, with D possibly TRBD1 on 8 matching bases. CDR1 and CDR2 from the germline V gene are LNHDA and SQIVND (reference sequence). Trimming left V 5 bases short and J 4 bases short, with 15 bases between. The CDR3 has 15 residues. The CDR3 spells CASSQGQGGYNEQFF. The CDR3 nucleotides read TGTGCCAGTAGTCAAGGACAGGGAGGGTACAATGAGCAGTTCTTC.

The V and J genes are TRBV29-1 and TRBJ2-1; 7 bases fit TRBD1. Losses at the gene ends were 6 bases for V and 7 bases for J; bases not matched to a gene: 15. The CDR3 contains 15 residues. Looked up from germline, CDR1 is SQVTM and CDR2 is ANQGSEA. The DNA for the CDR3 is TGCAGCGTCACAGGACCGACAGGGTTTCGGAATGAGCAGTTCTTC. Translation gives CSVTGPTGFRNEQFF.